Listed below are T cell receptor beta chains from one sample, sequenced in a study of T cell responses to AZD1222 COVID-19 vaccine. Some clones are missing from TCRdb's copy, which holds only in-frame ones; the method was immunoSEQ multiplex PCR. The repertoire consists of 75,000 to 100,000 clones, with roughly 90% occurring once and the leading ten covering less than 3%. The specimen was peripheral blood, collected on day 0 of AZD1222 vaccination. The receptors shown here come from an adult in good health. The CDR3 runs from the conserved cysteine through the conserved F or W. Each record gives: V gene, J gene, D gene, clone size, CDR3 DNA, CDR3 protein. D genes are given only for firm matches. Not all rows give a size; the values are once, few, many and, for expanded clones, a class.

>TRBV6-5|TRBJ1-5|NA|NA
TGTGCCAGCAGTAAGACAGCCCATAGCAATCAGCCCCAGCATTTT
CASSKTAHSNQPQHF
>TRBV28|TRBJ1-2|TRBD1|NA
TGTGCCAGCAGACCCCACGTAGGGCAGGGGGACTATGGCTACACCTTC
CASRPHVGQGDYGYTF
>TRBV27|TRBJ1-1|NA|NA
TGTGCCAGCAGGGGGGGCACTGAAGCTTTCTTT
CASRGGTEAFF
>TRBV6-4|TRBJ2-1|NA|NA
TGTGCCAGCAGTGACCAGGTCGGGATGGGGGGTAATGAGCAGTTCTTC
CASSDQVGMGGNEQFF
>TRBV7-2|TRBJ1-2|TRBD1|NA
TGTGCCAGCAGCCACAACAGGGGGCATTATGGCTACACCTTC
CASSHNRGHYGYTF
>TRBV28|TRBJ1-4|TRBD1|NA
TGTGCCAGCAGCAGTCTCAGGGGGGACAGTCAGAATGAAAAACTGTTTTTT
CASSSLRGDSQNEKLFF
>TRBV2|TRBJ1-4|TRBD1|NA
TGTGCCAGCAGTGCCGAGGACAGGGGGCGCGGGGAAAAACTGTTTTTT
CASSAEDRGRGEKLFF
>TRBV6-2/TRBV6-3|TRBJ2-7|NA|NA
TGTGCCAGCAGTTACCTTATCGAGCAGTACTTC
CASSYLIEQYF
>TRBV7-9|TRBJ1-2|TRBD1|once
TGTGCCAGCAGCCCCTACAGGGGGCAGATCTATGGCTACACCTTC
CASSPYRGQIYGYTF
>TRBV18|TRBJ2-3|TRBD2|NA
TGTGCCAGCTCACCACCGGGACTAGCGGGAGTCGTTACGCAGTATTTT
CASSPPGLAGVVTQYF
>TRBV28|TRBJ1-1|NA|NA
TGTGCCAGCAGTTTATGGCGGGAATCTGAAGCTTTCTTT
CASSLWRESEAFF
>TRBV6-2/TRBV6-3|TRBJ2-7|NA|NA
TGTGCCAGCAGTAGCAGACTCAACTCCTACGAGCAGTACTTC
CASSSRLNSYEQYF
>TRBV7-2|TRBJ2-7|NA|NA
TGTGCCAGCAGCTTACGCGGGACTCATACTTTTGTCTACGAGCAGTACTTC
CASSLRGTHTFVYEQYF
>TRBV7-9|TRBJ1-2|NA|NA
TGTGCCAGCAGCTTATCGATACAGCATAACTATGGCTACACCTTC
CASSLSIQHNYGYTF
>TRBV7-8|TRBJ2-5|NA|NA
TGTGCCAGCAGCTTAAAGATCAGGGCTCTAGGGGAGACCCAGTACTTC
CASSLKIRALGETQYF
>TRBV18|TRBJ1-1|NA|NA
TGTGCCAGCTCACCACGGCAGGCATCGAACACTGAAGCTTTCTTT
CASSPRQASNTEAFF
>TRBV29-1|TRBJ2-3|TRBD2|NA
TGCAGCCTAGCGGGATCCACAGATACGCAGTATTTT
CSLAGSTDTQYF
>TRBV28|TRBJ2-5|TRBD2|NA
TGTGCCAGCAGTCCCGTCCTAGCGGGAGCGGAGACCCAGTACTTC
CASSPVLAGAETQYF
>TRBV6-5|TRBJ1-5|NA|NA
TGTGCCAGCAGTACCAGAGGGGGAAATCAGCCCCAGCATTTT
CASSTRGGNQPQHF
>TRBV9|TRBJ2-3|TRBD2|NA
TGTGCCAGCAGCGCTAGCGGAGGGAGCACAGATACGCAGTATTTT
CASSASGGSTDTQYF
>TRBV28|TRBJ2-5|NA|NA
TGTGCCAGCAGTCCTCCCGAGACAGGTCGGGAGACCCAGTACTTC
CASSPPETGRETQYF
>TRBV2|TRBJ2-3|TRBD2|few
TGTGCCAGCAGTGGAGCTAGCGGGAGTACAGATACGCAGTATTTT
CASSGASGSTDTQYF
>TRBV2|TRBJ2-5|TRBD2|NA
TGTGCCAGCAGTTCGACTAGCGGGAGGGAGACCCAGTACTTC
CASSSTSGRETQYF
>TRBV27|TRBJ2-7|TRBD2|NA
TGTGCCAGCAGTGCCCACCGACTAGCGGGAGTTCGTGAGCAGTACTTC
CASSAHRLAGVREQYF
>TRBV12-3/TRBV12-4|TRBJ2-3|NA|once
TGTGCCAGCAGTTCTAGCACAGATACGCAGTATTTT
CASSSSTDTQYF
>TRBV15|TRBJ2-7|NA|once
TGTGCCACCAGCCCTTTAGCTAGCTCCTACGAGCAGTACTTC
CATSPLASSYEQYF
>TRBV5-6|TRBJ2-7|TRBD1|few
TGTGCCAGCAGCAAGACAGGGGGCCGATTGTTCTACGAGCAGTACTTC
CASSKTGGRLFYEQYF
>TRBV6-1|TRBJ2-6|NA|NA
TGTGCCAGCAGTGAACGTCCCTCGGGACATGGACTAGCTGGGGCCAACGTCCTGACTTTC
CASSERPSGHGLAGANVLTF
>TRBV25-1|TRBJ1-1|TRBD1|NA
TGTGCCAGCAGTGCCCCACAGGGGAGGGTGCAAGCTTTCTTT
CASSAPQGRVQAFF
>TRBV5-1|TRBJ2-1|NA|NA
TGCGCCAGCAGCTTGGATGGGGACTTGGGCTACAATGAGCAGTTCTTC
CASSLDGDLGYNEQFF
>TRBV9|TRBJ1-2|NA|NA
TGTGCCAGCAGCGCCCATCTCGGGCTAGAAGGCTACACCTTC
CASSAHLGLEGYTF
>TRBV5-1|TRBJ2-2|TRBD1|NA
TGCGCCAGCAGCTCTTTTCGACAGGGGGCCGGGGAGCTGTTTTTT
CASSSFRQGAGELFF
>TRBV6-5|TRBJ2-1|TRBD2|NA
TGTGCCAGCAAAGCGGGAGGGCCCTATGAGCAGTTCTTC
CASKAGGPYEQFF
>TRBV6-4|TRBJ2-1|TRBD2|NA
TGTGCCAGCAGTGACTCGAGCCGGACTAGCGGGGCAAAGAGCTCCTACAATGAGCAGTTCTTC
CASSDSSRTSGAKSSYNEQFF
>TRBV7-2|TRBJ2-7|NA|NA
TGTGCCAGCAGCTTAGAACCGGGAGCCGTATACGAGCAGTACTTC
CASSLEPGAVYEQYF
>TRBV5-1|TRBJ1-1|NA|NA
TGCGCCAGCAGTTCCGGACTCCACTCGAACACTGAAGCTTTCTTT
CASSSGLHSNTEAFF
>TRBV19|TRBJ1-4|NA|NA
TGTGCCAGTAGTATACAGGGGTTAAATGAAAAACTGTTTTTT
CASSIQGLNEKLFF
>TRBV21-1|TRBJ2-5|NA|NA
TGTGCCAGCAGCCCTCCGGCAACTCGGCACCTTATACAAGAGACCCAGTACTTC
CASSPPATRHLIQETQYF
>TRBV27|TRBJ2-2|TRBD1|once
TGTGCCAGCAGTCGGCAGGGGGCTGCCGGGGAGCTGTTTTTT
CASSRQGAAGELFF
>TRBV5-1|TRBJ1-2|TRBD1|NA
TGCGCCAGCGGACTTGCGGCGGAAGGGGGCAATGGCTACACCTTC
CASGLAAEGGNGYTF
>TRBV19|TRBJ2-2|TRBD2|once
TGTGCCAGTAGTATAGGTCTAGCGGGAGGGCCGGACACCGGGGAGCTGTTTTTT
CASSIGLAGGPDTGELFF
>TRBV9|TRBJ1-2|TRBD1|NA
TGTGCCAGCAGCGTAGAGGACAGGGGGTTCTCCTATGGCTACACCTTC
CASSVEDRGFSYGYTF
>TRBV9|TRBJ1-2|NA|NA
TGTGCCAGCAGCTCAGCCTTTGCAGTAGGGTATGGCTACACCTTC
CASSSAFAVGYGYTF
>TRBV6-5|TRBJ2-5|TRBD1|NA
TGTGCCAGCAGTCTACAGGGGTTAGAGACCCAGTACTTC
CASSLQGLETQYF
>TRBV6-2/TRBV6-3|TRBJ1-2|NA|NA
NA
CASSTSDRASVGYTF